This T cell receptor (beta chain) was sequenced during a study of cytomegalovirus exposure and HLA in healthy donors. Study overall: An early release of data contained roughly 90 million unique TCRs, which came from HLA-typed donors. Overall study findings and caveats: An Asian-associated ancestry cluster reportedly showed fewer N-insertions than the approximately 700-donor mean in a later analysis.

The PCR contained 60 Vbeta and 13 Jbeta primers. TCRdb's table, derived via immunoSEQ multiplex PCR, lists solely in-frame clones and lacks some. Of about 180,000 clones listed, around four fifths are singletons. With respect to this clone: No antigen is known for it.

The sequence was obtained from an older woman in good health and CMV-seropositive. Sequenced: PBMCs.

The CDR3 region is CASTRGHPPTEQYF. The CDR3 DNA is TGTGCCAGCACCCGGGGACACCCGCCTACCGAGCAGTACTTC. The genes are TRBV7-8 and TRBJ2-5, with a tentative D call TRBD1 (6 bases). The better agreement between TRBJ2-7 and the DNA end casts doubt on the J call. CDR3 length equals 14 residues. CDR1 and CDR2 (germline): SGHVS, FQNEAQ.